The TCR beta chain under discussion was sequenced for a study of CD8+CD57+ T cells in acquired aplastic anemia listed by TCRdb under 2018. Background on the whole study: On average, sorted CD4+ and CD8+ cells yielded approximately 3 ug of extracted DNA, with a range of about 0.19 to 30 ug. Mean read counts for healthy donor samples were 8.5 million to 10.8 million for CD4+ cells and fewer than 12 million for CD8+ cells. The research as a whole found: CD8+ Simpson's diversity did not differ significantly between patients and healthy controls (P=0.060). Although roughly 29 CD8+ CDR3 sequences were shared by patients and controls, these sequences appeared highly expressed in patients and within the immunodominant clones of patients.

The study deep-sequenced TCR repertoires of sorted CD4+ and CD8+ blood T cells from severe aplastic anemia patients and healthy subjects. Ficoll-Paque density gradient centrifugation was used to isolate peripheral blood mononuclear cells. Before DNA extraction, CD4+ and CD8+ T cells were sorted with FACS or magnetic beads. Genomic DNA was used as template for profiling of TCR beta VDJ combinations and CDR3 sequences. An Illumina HiSeq 2000 was used for TCR repertoire sequencing. The original pipeline was this. TRBV/TRBJ rearrangement plots, CDR3 size and DJ length profiles, and Simpson's diversity index were used to assess repertoires. The most abundant DNA sequence in the deep sequencing data was defined as the immunodominant clone. CDR3 amino acid sequences were checked for sharing across subjects and were also compared against the VDJdb database and published repertoires. In TCRdb, the public reads were trimmed at Q25 with fastp and aligned with MiXCR, with productive beta chains retained. Here each entry gathers all rows of one CDR3 protein and keeps the most common genes and DNA. The V and J calls here are based on TCRdb, not the publication. The sample yields around 130,000 distinct CDR3 sequences; around 50% were counted once. Of the sample, around 2.3% falls within the top ten clones.

Based on the germline V gene, the CDR1 and CDR2 sequences are SGHVS and FNYEAQ. The CDR3 goes from the cysteine to the phenylalanine over 15 residues. The CDR3 DNA has 45 bases and is translated from base 1. Trimming accounts for 5 bases at V and 1 base at J, while the number of junction bases matched to no gene is 4. Concerning this clonotype: It lacks a known antigen. No much larger clonotype is one base removed from it; base qualities were not supplied.

The receptor's source is a human donor in good health, serving as a control. The chain uses TRBV7-6 and TRBJ2-2, with 7 bases matching TRBD1. Sequenced material: sorted CD4+, CD8+, or CD8+CD57+ T cells (not recorded which) from PBMCs. The DNA sequence reads TGTGCCAGCAGCCGGTGGACAGGGAACACCGGGGAGCTGTTTTTT. Its amino acids are CASSRWTGNTGELFF.